These 32 T cell receptor beta chains came from one sample sequenced in a study of OX40 agonist ivuxolimab in advanced cancers. TCRdb's copy holds only in-frame clones and misses some; the assay was immunoSEQ multiplex PCR. Among 75,000 to 95,000 clones listed, 85% to 95% were seen once. The sample here was CD4+ or CD8+ T cells sorted from blood, taken in a trial of the OX40 agonist ivuxolimab. These receptors came from an adult with an advanced solid tumor such as melanoma, head and neck, liver or kidney cancer.

The V and J genes are TRBV4-3 and TRBJ2-7; 8 bases line up with TRBD2. The CDR3 extends over 16 amino acids. The V gene's germline CDR1 is LGHNA and CDR2 YSLEER. The trim removed 0 bases at V and 0 bases at J, leaving 4 bases unmatched. The chain's CDR3 is CASSQEVSGSSYEQYF. CDR3 DNA sequence: TGCGCCAGCAGCCAAGAGGTGAGCGGGAGCTCCTACGAGCAGTACTTC.

The rearrangement uses TRBV30 and TRBJ1-2; D perhaps matches TRBD1 (5 bases). Germline-derived CDR1 and CDR2 are GTSNPN and SVGIG (reference sequence). The CDR3 contains 11 residues. V lost 8 bases, J lost 7 bases, and 14 bases lay in between. This CDR3 reads CAGGVFSGYTF. In DNA form, the CDR3 reads TGTGCCGGGGGGGTCTTCAGTGGCTACACCTTC.

This chain links TRBV2 with TRBJ2-5; TRBD2 might be the D (7 bases). CDR1 SNHLY and CDR2 FYNNEI come from the germline V gene. V lost 6 bases and J 1 base, leaving 15 bases between the germline ends. The CDR3 loop spans 15 amino acids. The CDR3 coding sequence is TGTGCCAGCAGCGCGGGGGCGTCAACCCAAGAGACCCAGTACTTC. This codes for CASSAGASTQETQYF.

As for this clone: Other DNA sequences in the sample encode the same CDR3. This chain uses TRBV27 with TRBJ2-7, with D hard to call. Deletions cut 3 bases from V and 1 base from J, with 7 bases between. CDR3 length: 13 residues. Germline assignment: CDR1 MNHEY and CDR2 SMNVEV (reference sequence). CDR3 amino acids: CASSFGRSYEQYF. For the CDR3, the DNA is TGTGCCAGCAGTTTTGGCCGATCCTACGAGCAGTACTTC.

In DNA form, the CDR3 reads TGTGCCAGCCAAGGATCTTTTGACTATGGCTACACCTTC. Translation gives CASQGSFDYGYTF. The genes are TRBV5-8 and TRBJ1-2; no clear D. Germline loops: CDR1 SGHTS, CDR2 YDEGEE. The V and J ends lost 7 bases and 3 bases respectively, with 13 bases between them. The CDR3 covers 13 residues.

The chain combines TRBV9 with TRBJ2-7; 9 positions agree with TRBD1. V dropped 3 bases and J dropped 0; count of bases not matched to a gene: 7. CDR3 size: 16 residues. CDR1 SGDLS and CDR2 YYNGEE come from the germline V gene. CDR3 sequence reads: CASSGGQGKSSYEQYF. The CDR3, as DNA: TGTGCCAGCAGCGGCGGACAGGGGAAAAGCTCCTACGAGCAGTACTTC.

The rearrangement uses TRBV7-9 and TRBJ1-1; weak D call: TRBD1 (6 bases). Trimming stripped 3 bases from V and 6 bases from J, with 14 bases between. In germline, CDR1 is SEHNR, CDR2 FQNEAQ (reference sequence). CDR3 length: 14 amino acids. The CDR3 spells CASSFAEGGPEAFF. CDR3 coding DNA: TGTGCCAGCAGCTTCGCGGAAGGGGGGCCTGAAGCTTTCTTT.

The DNA for the CDR3 is TGTGCCAGCAGCTTTACAGCCCGGGACGCGGCGTTGGACGAGCAGTACTTC. This codes for CASSFTARDAALDEQYF. This chain links TRBV7-3 with TRBJ2-7; D may match TRBD1 or TRBD2 (5 bases each). V lost 3 bases to trimming and J lost 5 bases, with 23 bases between them. The V gene's germline CDR1 is SGHTA and CDR2 FQGTGA. CDR3 length: 17 residues.

The rearrangement links TRBV6-1 to TRBJ2-1; 11 bases fit TRBD2. Germline-derived CDR1 and CDR2 are MNHNS and SASEGT. There are 17 residues in the CDR3. The trim removed 0 bases at V and 3 bases at J, leaving 4 bases unmatched. CDR3 coding DNA: TGTGCCAGCAGTGAAGCAGCCCTAGCGGGGGGCTACAATGAGCAGTTCTTC. Translated, it gives CASSEAALAGGYNEQFF.

The V gene is TRBV4-3, the J gene TRBJ1-1, with TRBD1 as a possible D gene (5 bases). This CDR3 has 15 residues. Germline CDR1 and CDR2: LGHNA and YSLEER. Trimming took 0 bases from V and 4 from J, leaving 12 bases between them. The CDR3 spells CASSQDVSGATEAFF. In DNA form, the CDR3 reads TGCGCCAGCAGCCAAGATGTCAGCGGGGCCACTGAAGCTTTCTTT.

CDR3 residues: CASSVISMGAGELFF. The CDR3 region has the DNA TGTGCCAGCAGCGTAATCTCTATGGGGGCCGGGGAGCTGTTTTTT. The V gene is TRBV9, the J gene TRBJ2-2, with D possibly called TRBD1 or TRBD2 (5 bases each). The CDR3 loop spans 15 amino acids. V was clipped by 1 base and J by 6 bases, with 13 bases between them. CDR1 and CDR2 from the germline V gene are SGDLS and YYNGEE.

The chain is built from TRBV5-5 and TRBJ2-7, with no clear D. The CDR3 consists of 11 residues. The germline CDR1 and CDR2 sequences are SGHKS and YYEKEE (reference sequence). The V end was cut by 0 bases, the J end by 6 bases, with 4 bases between. The CDR3 DNA sequence: TGTGCCAGCAGCTTGGTACTCGAGCAGTACTTC. Translating it yields CASSLVLEQYF.

The V call is TRBV19, the J call TRBJ2-5; unclear D gene. The germline V gene has CDR1 LNHDA and CDR2 SQIVND (reference sequence). V was shortened by 1 base and J by 1 base, with 7 bases between the two germline ends. The CDR3 runs to 14 residues. The CDR3 is CASSIGFSQETQYF. CDR3 nucleotide sequence: TGTGCCAGTAGTATAGGTTTCAGCCAAGAGACCCAGTACTTC.

CDR3 sequence: CASSLRGWEAFF. As DNA, the CDR3 is TGTGCCAGCAGCTTGCGGGGATGGGAAGCTTTCTTT. The gene calls are TRBV5-8 and TRBJ1-1; no definite D call. V lost 1 base and J 8 bases, leaving 9 bases between the germline ends. Per germline, CDR1 SGHTS and CDR2 YDEGEE. This CDR3 comprises 12 residues.

This clone is a singleton in its sample. This rearrangement joins TRBV6-6 to TRBJ1-3; no reliable D call. CDR1 is MNHNY, CDR2 SVGAGI, per germline (reference sequence). CDR3 length: 15 residues. The ends were cut back, 5 bases at V and 0 bases at J, with 11 bases in the middle. CDR3: CASSNGGLSGNTIYF. CDR3 sequence (DNA): TGTGCCAGCAGTAACGGCGGCCTCTCTGGAAACACCATATATTTT.

The chain employs TRBV5-6 and TRBJ1-1; 7 positions agree with TRBD1. The CDR3 sequence is 14 residues long. V trimming: 2 bases; J trimming: 5 bases; junction bases outside the gene matches: 6. In germline, CDR1 is SGHDT, CDR2 YYEEEE. The CDR3 region has the DNA TGTGCCAGCAGCTTAGGTCCAGGGGGGACTGAAGCTTTCTTT. Its protein is CASSLGPGGTEAFF.

The V and J genes are TRBV9 and TRBJ2-2, with D possibly matching TRBD2 (5 bases). Trimming took off 3 bases at V and 6 bases at J, with 12 bases between the two ends. CDR1 and CDR2 from the germline V gene are SGDLS and YYNGEE. The CDR3 sequence is 14 residues long. CDR3 residues: CASSEEDSPGELFF. CDR3 nucleotide sequence: TGTGCCAGCAGCGAGGAGGATAGCCCCGGGGAGCTGTTTTTT.

V usage is TRBV11-2 and J usage is TRBJ2-1; TRBD2 matches at 10 bases. Per germline, CDR1 SGHAT and CDR2 FQNNGV. This CDR3 contains 15 residues. The V segment lost 5 bases and the J segment 4 bases; nucleotides outside the gene matches: 5. This CDR3 is CASSPTSGVYNEQFF. The CDR3 bases are TGTGCCAGCAGCCCAACTAGCGGGGTTTACAATGAGCAGTTCTTC. The complete variable domain, with remaining parts taken from reference TRBV11-2 and TRBJ2-1, reads EAGVAQSPRYKIIEKRQSVAFWCNPISGHATLYWYQQILGQGPKLLIQFQNNGVVDDSQLPKDRFSAERLKGVDSTLKIQPAKLEDSAVYLCASSPTSGVYNEQFFGPGTRLTVL.

This clone was observed a single time. The V call is TRBV5-6, the J call TRBJ1-6; D not certain. Trimming shortened V by 2 bases and J by 0 bases, and 3 bases separated the two germline ends. The CDR3 sequence is 14 residues long. Germline-derived CDR1 and CDR2 are SGHDT and YYEEEE. For the CDR3, the DNA is TGTGCCAGCAGCTTAGGCTCCTATAATTCACCCCTCCACTTT. Translated: CASSLGSYNSPLHF.

This chain connects TRBV11-3 to TRBJ2-3; 8 positions match TRBD1. Losses at the gene ends were 5 bases for V and 3 bases for J; bases not matched to a gene: 7. Germline V gene sequence: CDR1 SGHNT, CDR2 YENEEA. The CDR3 has 15 amino acids. This CDR3 reads CASSLRTGLTDTQYF. In DNA form, the CDR3 reads TGTGCCAGCAGCCTGCGGACAGGGTTAACAGATACGCAGTATTTT.

This clone has just one count. The V gene is TRBV7-8, the J gene TRBJ1-2; 7 bases align to TRBD1. The CDR3 is 14 residues long. Germline V CDR1 and CDR2: SGHVS, FQNEAQ. With 5 bases clipped from V and 8 bases from J, the junction kept 11 bases outside the gene matches. The CDR3 nucleotides are TGTGCCAGCAGCCCAGGGACAGACTTCTACGGCTACACCTTC. Translating it yields CASSPGTDFYGYTF. Using reference TRBV7-8 and TRBJ1-2 for the parts outside the CDR3, the full variable domain is GAGVSQSPRYKVAKRGQDVALRCDPISGHVSLFWYQQALGQGPEFLTYFQNEAQLDKSGLPSDRFFAERPEGSVSTLKIQRTQQEDSAVYLCASSPGTDFYGYTFGSGTRLTVV.

V is TRBV5-1 and J is TRBJ1-4; no clear D gene. The V end was cut by 2 bases, the J end by 7 bases, with 12 bases between. From germline, CDR1 is SGHRS and CDR2 YFSETQ. The CDR3 sequence is 14 residues long. Here the CDR3 DNA reads TGCGCCAGCAGCTTTGGCGGGGAGGGTGAAAAACTGTTTTTT. Amino acid sequence: CASSFGGEGEKLFF.

V gene TRBV28 combines with J gene TRBJ1-1; D is undetermined. This CDR3 is built from 12 residues. Per the germline V gene, CDR1 is MDHEN and CDR2 is SYDVKM. Between the trimmed V and J ends, which lost 4 bases and 8 bases, there was a span of 11 bases. For the CDR3, the DNA is TGTGCCAGCAGTTGGGGTTGGATGGAAGCTTTCTTT. Residues: CASSWGWMEAFF.

The chain uses TRBV11-2 and TRBJ2-7; 7 positions agree with TRBD1. Unmatched junction bases numbered 7, after V lost 3 bases and J lost 2 bases. CDR3 size: 15 residues. Per the germline V gene, CDR1 is SGHAT and CDR2 is FQNNGV. CDR3 in amino acids: CASSFLSGTAYEQYF. CDR3 nucleotide sequence: TGTGCCAGCAGCTTCCTCTCCGGGACAGCCTACGAGCAGTACTTC.

The gene calls are TRBV14 and TRBJ2-3, with TRBD1 matching over 8 bases. Germline V gives CDR1 SGHDN, CDR2 FVKESK. Trimming at V came to 9 bases and at J to 3 bases, leaving 11 bases not matched to a gene. The CDR3 runs 15 residues. In nucleotides, the CDR3 is TGTGCCAGTCGTCCGACAGGGGAAGGGACAGATACGCAGTATTTT. It yields the protein CASRPTGEGTDTQYF. Looking up the rest from reference TRBV14 and TRBJ2-3 gives the full variable domain: EAGVTQFPSHSVIEKGQTVTLRCDPISGHDNLYWYRRVMGKEIKFLLHFVKESKQDESGMPNNRFLAERTGGTYSTLKVQPAELEDSGVYFCASRPTGEGTDTQYFGPGTRLTVL.

The V gene is TRBV9, the J gene TRBJ1-1; a weak D match, TRBD1 (5 bases). V was shortened by 4 bases and J by 4 bases, with 14 bases between the two germline ends. Germline V gene lookup returns CDR1 SGDLS and CDR2 YYNGEE. The CDR3 sequence is 14 residues long. The CDR3 DNA follows: TGTGCCAGCAGCCCTGGGGGGGTTCCCACTGAAGCTTTCTTT. This codes for CASSPGGVPTEAFF.

The V call is TRBV11-2, the J call TRBJ2-2, with TRBD2 as a possible D gene (5 bases). Germline-derived CDR1 and CDR2 are SGHAT and FQNNGV. CDR3 length: 13 amino acids. V lost 5 bases and J lost 2, with 6 bases in between. CDR3 DNA sequence: TGTGCCAGCAGCCTAGCAAACACCGGGGAGCTGTTTTTT. Translation: CASSLANTGELFF.

The chain has TRBV7-9 and TRBJ2-7; TRBD2 aligns across 7 bases. This CDR3 is built from 17 residues. After removal of 5 bases from V and 3 bases from J, the junction contained 16 bases not matched to a gene. Germline loops: CDR1 SEHNR, CDR2 FQNEAQ (reference sequence). CDR3 DNA sequence: TGTGCCAGCAGCCCAGACCTATGGGAGGGAAAAGACTACGAGCAGTACTTC. This gives the protein CASSPDLWEGKDYEQYF.

The chain couples TRBV5-3 to TRBJ1-5; D call uncertain. TRBV5-3 carries the ORF label, with uncertain function. This CDR3 has 13 amino acids. Trimming removed 3 bases from V and 5 bases from J, with 9 bases in between. In DNA, the CDR3 is TGTGCCAGAAGCTGGGTTGAGGATCAGCCCCAGCATTTT. Translation: CARSWVEDQPQHF.

The chain recombines TRBV15 with TRBJ2-1, with D possibly being TRBD2 (6 bases). Germline loops: CDR1 LNHNV, CDR2 YYDKDF (reference sequence). V lost 3 bases and J 4 bases, leaving 19 bases between the germline ends. The CDR3 is made up of 17 amino acids. The CDR3 loop is CATSSPRWGVMYNEQFF. CDR3 sequence (DNA): TGTGCCACCAGCAGCCCCCGGTGGGGGGTCATGTACAATGAGCAGTTCTTC.

This chain uses TRBV9 with TRBJ1-2, with TRBD1 matching 7 bases. The germline V gene encodes CDR1 SGDLS and CDR2 YYNGEE. The CDR3 is 17 amino acids. J was trimmed by 4 bases and V by 3 bases; bases with no gene match: 15. CDR3 amino acids: CASSANSGEGASYGYTF. Here the CDR3 DNA reads TGTGCCAGCAGCGCGAATAGTGGGGAGGGGGCGAGCTATGGCTACACCTTC.

The rearrangement links TRBV5-5 to TRBJ2-7; D remains ambiguous. The CDR3 totals 14 residues. Looked up from germline, CDR1 is SGHKS and CDR2 is YYEKEE (reference sequence). The V end lost 0 bases, the J end lost 2 bases, and 9 bases lay between the germline ends. The CDR3, as DNA: TGTGCCAGCAGCTTGGCCTCGAGTACCTACGAGCAGTACTTC. Protein sequence: CASSLASSTYEQYF. The complete variable domain, with remaining parts taken from reference TRBV5-5 and TRBJ2-7, reads DAGVTQSPTHLIKTRGQQVTLRCSPISGHKSVSWYQQVLGQGPQFIFQYYEKEERGRGNFPDRFSARQFPNYSSELNVNALLLGDSALYLCASSLASSTYEQYFGPGTRLTVT.